This passage covers 14 T cell receptor beta chains from one sample sequenced in a study of blood T cell repertoires in COVID-19. Here immunoSEQ multiplex PCR was the method, and the copy in TCRdb shows in-frame clones only, minus some. Here the sample spans some 65,000 clones, roughly nine tenths being singletons. The material sequenced was peripheral blood. The receptors were gathered from a man in his 60s with acute or convalescent COVID-19.

The chain links TRBV9 to TRBJ1-1; D might be TRBD1 (5 bases). Germline-derived CDR1 and CDR2 are SGDLS and YYNGEE. Trimming left V 1 base short and J 2 bases short, with 9 bases between. This CDR3 contains 14 residues. CDR3 nucleotide sequence: TGTGCCAGCAGCGTAAAGGGGTCCAACACTGAAGCTTTCTTT. Translation gives CASSVKGSNTEAFF.

The CDR3 DNA is TGCGCCAGCAGCTCTACCCACGAGTCCGGGGAGCTGTTTTTT. Translating gives CASSSTHESGELFF. The chain combines TRBV5-1 with TRBJ2-2; D is undetermined. The V end lost 3 bases, the J end lost 6 bases, and 12 bases lay between the germline ends. Germline lookup yields CDR1 SGHRS and CDR2 YFSETQ. The CDR3 runs to 14 residues.

The chain combines TRBV3-1 (or the pseudogene TRBV3-2) with TRBJ1-3; D remains ambiguous. Germline-derived CDR1 and CDR2 are LGHDT and YNNKEL (reference sequence). CDR3 length: 18 amino acids. V was trimmed by 0 bases and J by 1 base, leaving 16 bases between them. DNA of the CDR3: TGTGCCAGCAGCCAAGAGTCAGTACAGCTCATTTCTGGAAACACCATATATTTT. Translation: CASSQESVQLISGNTIYF.

This chain connects TRBV5-4 to TRBJ1-2; perhaps TRBD1 as D (5 bases). This CDR3 has 16 amino acids. CDR1 is SGHNT, CDR2 YYREEE, per germline (reference sequence). Trimming removed 2 bases from V and 8 bases from J, with 22 bases in between. CDR3 in amino acids: CASSFRQSSLLEGYTF. The CDR3 DNA is TGTGCCAGCAGCTTTCGACAGAGTTCTCTGCTTGAGGGCTACACCTTC.

The V call is TRBV19, the J call TRBJ1-5; TRBD1 might be the D (5 bases). The V gene lost 6 bases and the J gene lost 0 bases, with 9 bases spanning the gap. The CDR3 has 14 amino acids. CDR1 is LNHDA and CDR2 is SQIVND in the germline V gene (reference sequence). The CDR3 region is CASSLGDSNQPQHF. Written as DNA, the CDR3 is TGTGCCAGTAGCCTAGGGGATAGCAATCAGCCCCAGCATTTT.

This CDR3 is CASSRPGTGDEKLFF. The CDR3, as DNA: TGTGCCAGCAGCAGACCCGGGACAGGGGATGAAAAACTGTTTTTT. This sequence joins TRBV7-2 and TRBJ1-4; 10 bases are shared with TRBD1. J gave up 6 bases and V 5 bases, and 6 bases lay outside the gene matches. Germline CDR1 and CDR2: SGHTA and FQGNSA. This CDR3 has 15 amino acids.

V gene TRBV6-5 combines with J gene TRBJ1-3, with D possibly TRBD1 on 5 matching bases. The V end was cut by 10 bases, the J end by 2 bases, with 18 bases between. The CDR3 totals 15 residues. CDR1 and CDR2 (germline): MNHEY, SVGAGI. The CDR3 nucleotides read TGTGCCACTCACCTGGGGGGTACTCCTGGAAACACCATATATTTT. Amino acid sequence: CATHLGGTPGNTIYF.

This clone was counted once. V usage is TRBV6-5 and J usage is TRBJ2-4; 9 bases align to TRBD1. In germline, CDR1 is MNHEY, CDR2 SVGAGI. This CDR3 contains 15 residues. V lost 4 bases, J lost 7 bases, and 8 bases stayed unmatched. CDR3 sequence (DNA): TGTGCCAGCAGTTGGGGACAGGGTATCGGGAACATTCAGTACTTC. Encoded protein: CASSWGQGIGNIQYF.

This chain uses TRBV19 with TRBJ2-7; 9 bases align to TRBD1. J gave up 0 bases and V 6 bases, and 6 bases lay outside the gene matches. The CDR3 runs to 15 residues. Germline lookup yields CDR1 LNHDA and CDR2 SQIVND (reference sequence). CDR3: CASSAPGQGSYEQYF. CDR3 DNA: TGTGCCAGTAGCGCACCGGGACAGGGCTCCTACGAGCAGTACTTC.

V usage is TRBV11-2 and J usage is TRBJ2-1; 12 positions match TRBD2. CDR1 and CDR2 (germline): SGHAT, FQNNGV. With 5 bases clipped from V and 7 bases from J, the junction kept 9 bases outside the gene matches. The CDR3 runs 16 residues. The CDR3 DNA sequence: TGTGCCAGCAGCCGTTTTAGTGGACTAGCGGGGAATGAGCAGTTCTTC. This codes for CASSRFSGLAGNEQFF.

The chain combines TRBV7-9 with TRBJ2-6, with 9 positions matching TRBD1. The ends lost 7 bases at V and 3 bases at J; junction bases unmatched: 16. There are 19 residues in the CDR3. CDR1 SEHNR and CDR2 FQNEAQ come from the germline V gene (reference sequence). CDR3 sequence reads: CASTPPRGTGSFGANVLTF. In nucleotides, the CDR3 is TGTGCCAGCACCCCCCCCCGGGGGACAGGGAGCTTTGGGGCCAACGTCCTGACTTTC.

The V gene is TRBV11-2, the J gene TRBJ1-4, with TRBD1 as a possible D gene (5 bases). Trimming took 2 bases from V and 4 from J, leaving 11 bases between them. Germline CDR1 reads SGHAT; CDR2 reads FQNNGV. The CDR3 runs to 15 residues. CDR3 loop: CASSLQSGGNEKLFF. The CDR3 nucleotides are TGTGCCAGCAGCTTACAATCCGGGGGTAATGAAAAACTGTTTTTT.

The V and J genes are TRBV30 and TRBJ1-1; D unclear. The germline V and J ends were trimmed by 3 bases and 14 bases, with 16 bases remaining between them. This CDR3 has 11 amino acids. The germline CDR1 and CDR2 sequences are GTSNPN and SVGIG (reference sequence). The CDR3 DNA follows: TGTGCCTGGAGCAAGCAAATAAGGCGGTTCTTT. It specifies CAWSKQIRRFF.

This sequence joins TRBV2 and TRBJ1-4; D not resolved. The CDR3 is made up of 15 amino acids. Germline lookup yields CDR1 SNHLY and CDR2 FYNNEI. V shed 6 bases and J shed 3 bases, with 14 bases lying between them. The CDR3 DNA is TGTGCCAGCAGATCCTCAGCGTCGGCTAATGAAAAACTGTTTTTT. It is translated as CASRSSASANEKLFF.